The text below deals with one T cell receptor (beta chain). The sample originates from a study of monozygotic twins with inflammatory bowel disease. TCRdb reprocessed the 5' RACE reads and reports one entry per CDR3 protein, with no DNA. The sample holds approximately 400,000 distinct CDR3 sequences. The CDR3 is 19 residues long. Per the germline V gene, CDR1 is GTSNPN and CDR2 is SVGIG (reference sequence). The chain has TRBV30 and TRBJ2-3; as DNA is missing, the TRBD2 call by TCRdb cannot be tested. The sample taken for sequencing was blood. This clonotype originated in a human donor with ulcerative colitis or Crohn's disease, or a healthy co-twin of an affected twin (not recorded which). The CDR3 region is CAWVPGTSGRTSSTDTQYF.